This entry lists 13 T cell receptor beta chains sequenced from one sample in a study of cytomegalovirus exposure and HLA in healthy donors. The PCR employed 60 Vbeta primers together with 13 Jbeta primers. TCRdb's table, derived via immunoSEQ multiplex PCR, lists solely in-frame clones and lacks some. The sample lists about 170,000 clones; approximately 78% were seen once. The sample was PBMCs. All receptors come from a woman in her 50s in good health and CMV-seropositive.

J is TRBJ2-7 and V is TRBV27, with 7 bases fitting TRBD1. The germline gives CDR1 MNHEY, CDR2 SMNVEV (reference sequence). The CDR3 contains 14 residues. The J segment lost 2 bases and the V segment lost 6 bases, leaving 7 bases of the junction unmatched. CDR3 bases: TGTGCCAGCAGCCCTTACAGGGGCACCTACGAGCAGTACTTC. Translating gives CASSPYRGTYEQYF.

The gene calls are TRBV27 and TRBJ2-1; D is unclear. The CDR3 totals 15 residues. Trimming took 3 bases from V and 0 from J, leaving 9 bases between them. The germline V gene encodes CDR1 MNHEY and CDR2 SMNVEV (reference sequence). In DNA form, the CDR3 reads TGTGCCAGCAGTTTTATCAGTGGCTCCTACAATGAGCAGTTCTTC. Amino acid sequence: CASSFISGSYNEQFF.

The V and J genes are TRBV7-3 and TRBJ2-2; TRBD1 might be the D (5 bases). V shed 2 bases and J shed 7 bases, with 17 bases lying between them. Germline V lookup: CDR1 SGHTA, CDR2 FQGTGA. This CDR3 spans 16 amino acids. The CDR3 is CASSLVPQGSIGELFF. For the CDR3, the DNA is TGTGCCAGCAGCTTAGTGCCGCAGGGCTCGATCGGGGAGCTGTTTTTT.

This clone was counted only a few times. V and J are TRBV19 and TRBJ2-2; D might be TRBD1 (5 bases). Germline loops: CDR1 LNHDA, CDR2 SQIVND (reference sequence). Trimming took off 6 bases at V and 4 bases at J, with 21 bases between the two ends. The CDR3 has 17 amino acids. CDR3 sequence reads: CASSPQGARYVTGELFF. The CDR3, as DNA: TGTGCCAGTAGCCCCCAAGGGGCGCGCTATGTCACCGGGGAGCTGTTTTTT. Together with reference TRBV19 and TRBJ2-2, the CDR3 gives the full variable domain: DGGITQSPKYLFRKEGQNVTLSCEQNLNHDAMYWYRQDPGQGLRLIYYSQIVNDFQKGDIAEGYSVSREKKESFPLTVTSAQKNPTAFYLCASSPQGARYVTGELFFGEGSRLTVL.

The chain employs TRBV4-2 and TRBJ2-2; tentative D call: TRBD2 (5 bases). The CDR3 extends over 17 amino acids. V lost 0 bases to trimming and J lost 1 base, with 12 bases between them. CDR1 is LGHNA and CDR2 is YNFKEQ in the germline V gene. The CDR3 DNA reads as TGTGCCAGCAGCCAAGATCTAGCAGACTGGAACACCGGGGAGCTGTTTTTT. Amino acid sequence: CASSQDLADWNTGELFF.

This clone has a single count. The CDR3 DNA reads TGTGCCAGCAGTGAATCGGGGCGGGGGGGCGTTGGGGAGACCCAGTACTTC. This codes for CASSESGRGGVGETQYF. The chain joins TRBV25-1 to TRBJ2-5; 9 bases line up with TRBD2. Per germline, CDR1 MGHDK and CDR2 SYGVNS. Germline trimming cut 1 base from V and 5 bases from J; bases unmatched to any gene: 11. CDR3 length: 17 residues.

The V call is TRBV27, the J call TRBJ1-2; 9 bases are shared with TRBD1. V dropped 6 bases and J dropped 5; count of bases not matched to a gene: 7. Germline V gives CDR1 MNHEY, CDR2 SMNVEV (reference sequence). The CDR3 sequence is 14 residues long. Here the CDR3 DNA reads TGTGCCAGCAGGCTTTCCGGGACAGGGTATGGCTACACCTTC. This translates into CASRLSGTGYGYTF.

This clone was observed a handful of times. V usage is TRBV15 and J usage is TRBJ2-1; D possibly corresponds to TRBD2 (5 bases). V was pared by 3 bases and J by 8 bases, with 23 bases between. Germline loops: CDR1 LNHNV, CDR2 YYDKDF (reference sequence). CDR3 length equals 17 residues. CDR3 residues: CATSRTSGLGKLDEQFF. In nucleotides, the CDR3 is TGTGCCACCAGCAGGACCTCAGGCCTCGGGAAGCTGGATGAGCAGTTCTTC.

The rearrangement uses TRBV4-1 and TRBJ2-3; 9 nucleotides match TRBD2. The CDR3 length is 17 residues. Per the germline V gene, CDR1 is MGHRA and CDR2 is YSYEKL. The V and J ends lost 4 bases and 2 bases, in that order; junction bases with no gene match: 10. CDR3 sequence: CASSRGPTSGLTDTQYF. CDR3 DNA: TGCGCCAGCAGCCGCGGGCCGACTAGCGGACTCACAGATACGCAGTATTTT.

This sequence joins TRBV5-1 and TRBJ1-5; D unresolved. V lost 4 bases to trimming and J lost 7 bases, with 18 bases between them. Germline loops: CDR1 SGHRS, CDR2 YFSETQ. This CDR3 is built from 15 residues. CDR3 bases: TGCGCCAGCAGCCCGGCGGCGGGTGAAGGACAGCCCCAGCATTTT. This codes for CASSPAAGEGQPQHF. The variable domain in full, with the rest retrieved from reference TRBV5-1 and TRBJ1-5, is KAGVTQTPRYLIKTRGQQVTLSCSPISGHRSVSWYQQTPGQGLQFLFEYFSETQRNKGNFPGRFSGRQFSNSRSEMNVSTLELGDSALYLCASSPAAGEGQPQHFGDGTRLSIL.

The chain carries TRBV4-1 and TRBJ1-3, with D perhaps TRBD1 (5 bases). V gave up 0 bases and J gave up 0 bases, with 15 bases separating them. The CDR3 is 18 amino acids. CDR1 MGHRA and CDR2 YSYEKL come from the germline V gene. The CDR3 coding sequence is TGCGCCAGCAGCCAAGAGGTCCCGGGACTGAGCTCTGGAAACACCATATATTTT. This translates into CASSQEVPGLSSGNTIYF.

This clone showed up just a few times. This rearrangement joins TRBV19 to TRBJ2-1, with 10 bases aligning to TRBD2. The CDR3 is 16 amino acids. V was pared by 5 bases and J by 8 bases, with 12 bases of the junction left unmatched. CDR1 is LNHDA and CDR2 is SQIVND in the germline V gene (reference sequence). The CDR3 DNA follows: TGTGCCAGTAGTCGCACCGGGACTAGCGCTCTCGATGAGCAGTTCTTC. Amino acids: CASSRTGTSALDEQFF.

Written as DNA, the CDR3 is TGTGCCAGCAAGGGAGGGTTGGGCGGCAATCAGCCCCAGCATTTT. Encoded protein: CASKGGLGGNQPQHF. The V call is TRBV2, the J call TRBJ1-5; no clear D. The germline V gene has CDR1 SNHLY and CDR2 FYNNEI. The CDR3 is 15 amino acids. Trimming pared 7 bases from V and 2 bases from J, leaving 15 bases between.